The 3 T cell receptor beta chains reported below all come from one sample, sequenced in a study of T cell responses to AZD1222 COVID-19 vaccine. Sequencing was performed with immunoSEQ multiplex PCR; in TCRdb, only in-frame clones are kept and a portion is missing. The sample records about 140,000 clones, 80% to 95% being singletons. Sample: peripheral blood, taken on day 0 of AZD1222 vaccination. The receptors derive from an adult in good health.

The rearrangement joins TRBV28 to TRBJ1-4, with D unresolved. The CDR3 spans 15 residues. Germline loops: CDR1 MDHEN, CDR2 SYDVKM. V was pared by 3 bases and J by 3 bases, with 11 bases between. DNA for the CDR3: TGTGCCAGCAGTTTTTTTGGAAGGGCTAATGAAAAACTGTTTTTT. Translation: CASSFFGRANEKLFF.

The chain links TRBV5-1 to TRBJ2-7, with D possibly TRBD2 on 6 matching bases. This CDR3 is 15 amino acids long. V lost 0 bases to trimming and J lost 2 bases, with 12 bases between them. Germline-derived CDR1 and CDR2 are SGHRS and YFSETQ. This CDR3 reads CASSLAAGNAYEQYF. CDR3 bases: TGCGCCAGCAGCTTGGCCGCGGGGAACGCCTACGAGCAGTACTTC.

This clone was found once. The V and J genes are TRBV6-6 and TRBJ2-7, with unresolved D. This CDR3 has 13 residues. Looked up from germline, CDR1 is MNHNY and CDR2 is SVGAGI (reference sequence). V lost 5 bases and J lost 4, with 12 bases in between. For the CDR3, the DNA is TGTGCCAGCAGTCTAAAGGTCCAATACGAGCAGTACTTC. Its translation: CASSLKVQYEQYF.